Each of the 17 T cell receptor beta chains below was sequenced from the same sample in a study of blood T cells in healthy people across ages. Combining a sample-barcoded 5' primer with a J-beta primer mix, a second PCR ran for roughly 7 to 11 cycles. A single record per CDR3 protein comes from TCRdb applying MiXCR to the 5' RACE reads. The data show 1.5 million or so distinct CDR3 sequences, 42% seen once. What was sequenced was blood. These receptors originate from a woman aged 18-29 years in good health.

DNA for the CDR3: TGTGCCCGGGGGACTAGCGGGAGTTTCACAGATACGCAGTATTTT. Protein product: CARGTSGSFTDTQYF. V and J are TRBV30 and TRBJ2-3, with 14 nucleotides matching TRBD2. This CDR3 is 15 amino acids long. CDR1 is GTSNPN and CDR2 is SVGIG in the germline V gene (reference sequence). Trimming at V came to 8 bases and at J to 2 bases, leaving 6 bases not matched to a gene. Complete variable domain (other parts from reference TRBV30 and TRBJ2-3): SQTIHQWPATLVQPVGSPLSLECTVEGTSNPNLYWYRQAAGRGLQLLFYSVGIGQISSEVPQNLSASRPQDRQFILSSKKLLLSDSGFYLCARGTSGSFTDTQYFGPGTRLTVL.

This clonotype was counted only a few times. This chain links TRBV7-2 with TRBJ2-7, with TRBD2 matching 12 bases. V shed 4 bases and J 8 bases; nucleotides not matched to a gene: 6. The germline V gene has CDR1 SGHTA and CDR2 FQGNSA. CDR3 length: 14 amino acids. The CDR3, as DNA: TGTGCCAGCAGCTCCGGGACTAGCGGGTCCAAGCAGTACTTC. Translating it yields CASSSGTSGSKQYF.

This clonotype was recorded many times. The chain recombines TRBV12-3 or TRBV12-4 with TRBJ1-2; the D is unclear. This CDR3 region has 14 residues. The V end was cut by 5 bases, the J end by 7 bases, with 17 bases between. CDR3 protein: CASSLGVQKGGYTF. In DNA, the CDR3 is TGTGCCAGCAGTCTCGGGGTCCAGAAGGGTGGCTACACCTTC.

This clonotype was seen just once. The CDR3 nucleotides read TGTGCCAGCAGCTTAGCAGGGGCCGGGAGTAATTCACCCCTCCACTTT. As protein: CASSLAGAGSNSPLHF. The chain has TRBV7-9 and TRBJ1-6; D is possibly TRBD1 (5 bases). The germline CDR1 and CDR2 sequences are SEHNR and FQNEAQ (reference sequence). Trimming stripped 0 bases from V and 6 bases from J, with 12 bases between. The CDR3 extends over 16 amino acids.

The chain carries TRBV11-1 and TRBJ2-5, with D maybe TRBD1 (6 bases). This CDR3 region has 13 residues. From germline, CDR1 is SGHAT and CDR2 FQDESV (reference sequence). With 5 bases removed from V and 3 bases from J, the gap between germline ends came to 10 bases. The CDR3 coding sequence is TGTGCCAGCAGCGTCGGACAGAAAGAGACCCAGTACTTC. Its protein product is CASSVGQKETQYF. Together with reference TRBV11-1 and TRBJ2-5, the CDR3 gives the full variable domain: EAEVAQSPRYKITEKSQAVAFWCDPISGHATLYWYRQILGQGPELLVQFQDESVVDDSQLPKDRFSAERLKGVDSTLKIQPAELGDSAMYLCASSVGQKETQYFGPGTRLLVL.

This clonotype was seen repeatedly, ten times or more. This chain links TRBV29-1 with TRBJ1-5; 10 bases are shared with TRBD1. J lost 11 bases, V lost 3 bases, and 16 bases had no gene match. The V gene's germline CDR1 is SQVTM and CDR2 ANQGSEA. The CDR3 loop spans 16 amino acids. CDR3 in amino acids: CSVELGTGASPGAQHF. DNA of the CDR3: TGCAGCGTTGAGCTGGGGACAGGGGCCTCTCCGGGGGCCCAGCATTTT.

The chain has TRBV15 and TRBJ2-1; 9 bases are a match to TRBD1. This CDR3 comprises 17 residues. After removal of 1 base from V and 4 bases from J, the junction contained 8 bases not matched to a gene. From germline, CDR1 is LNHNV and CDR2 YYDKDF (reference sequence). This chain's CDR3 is CATSRGDRGSLYNEQFF. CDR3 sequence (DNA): TGTGCCACCAGCAGAGGCGACAGGGGGTCCCTTTACAATGAGCAGTTCTTC.

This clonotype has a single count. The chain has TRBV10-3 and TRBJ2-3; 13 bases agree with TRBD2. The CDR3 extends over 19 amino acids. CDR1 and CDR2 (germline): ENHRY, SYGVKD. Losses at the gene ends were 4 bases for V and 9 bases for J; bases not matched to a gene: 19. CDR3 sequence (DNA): TGTGCCATCAGTGGGCGCTTAACTAGCGGGGGGGAATCAAAAGAGACGCAGTATTTT. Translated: CAISGRLTSGGESKETQYF.

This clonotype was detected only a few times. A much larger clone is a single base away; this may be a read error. The CDR3 bases are TGCAGCGTTCGGAGGGGGGGTGACGAGCAGTACTTC. Amino acids: CSVRRGGDEQYF. V usage is TRBV29-1 and J usage is TRBJ2-7; weak D call: TRBD2 (7 bases). Germline V gene sequence: CDR1 SQVTM, CDR2 ANQGSEA. The CDR3 has 12 residues. V lost 5 bases and J lost 5, with 13 bases in between.

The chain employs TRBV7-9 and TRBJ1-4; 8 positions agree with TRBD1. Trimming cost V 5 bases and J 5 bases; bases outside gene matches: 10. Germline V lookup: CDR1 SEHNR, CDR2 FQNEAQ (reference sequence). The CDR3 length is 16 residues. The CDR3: CASSGPTGAPNEKLFF. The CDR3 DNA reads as TGTGCCAGCAGCGGACCGACAGGGGCCCCGAATGAAAAACTGTTTTTT.

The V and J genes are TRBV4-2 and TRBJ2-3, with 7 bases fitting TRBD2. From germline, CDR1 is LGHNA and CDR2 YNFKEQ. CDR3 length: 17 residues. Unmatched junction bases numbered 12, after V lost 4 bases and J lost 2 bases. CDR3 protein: CASSRTSSGEITDTQYF. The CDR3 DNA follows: TGTGCCAGCAGCCGGACCTCGAGCGGGGAGATCACAGATACGCAGTATTTT.

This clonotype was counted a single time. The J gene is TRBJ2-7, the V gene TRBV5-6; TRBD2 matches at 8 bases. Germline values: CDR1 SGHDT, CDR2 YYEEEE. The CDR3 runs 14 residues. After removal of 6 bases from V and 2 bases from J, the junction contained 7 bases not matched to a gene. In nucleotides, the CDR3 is TGTGCCAGCACCCTAGCGGGTCTAACCTACGAGCAGTACTTC. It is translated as CASTLAGLTYEQYF.

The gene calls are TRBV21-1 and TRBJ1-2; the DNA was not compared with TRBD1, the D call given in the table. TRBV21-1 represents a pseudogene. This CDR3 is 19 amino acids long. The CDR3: CASSKQVDKRQTHNYGYTF. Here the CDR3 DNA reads TGTGCCAGCAGTAAACAAGTCGATAAAAGACAGACCCATAACTATGGCTACACCTTC.

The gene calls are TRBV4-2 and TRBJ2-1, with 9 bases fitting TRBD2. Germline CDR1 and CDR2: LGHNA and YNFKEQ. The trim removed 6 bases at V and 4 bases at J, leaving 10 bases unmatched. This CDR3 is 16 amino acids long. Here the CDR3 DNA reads TGTGCCAGCAGACAAAAACTAGCGGGTTCATACAATGAGCAGTTCTTC. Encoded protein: CASRQKLAGSYNEQFF.

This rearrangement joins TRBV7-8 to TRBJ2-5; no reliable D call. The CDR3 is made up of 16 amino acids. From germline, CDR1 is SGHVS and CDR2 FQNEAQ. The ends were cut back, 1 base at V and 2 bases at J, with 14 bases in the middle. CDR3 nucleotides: TGTGCCAGCAGCTTAGTGGTTAGAATTAGTCAAGAGACCCAGTACTTC. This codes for CASSLVVRISQETQYF.

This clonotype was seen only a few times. Here the CDR3 DNA reads TGTGCCAGCAGCGTAGGACGGACAGGGAGTACTGAAGCTTTCTTT. This sequence encodes CASSVGRTGSTEAFF. V usage is TRBV9 and J usage is TRBJ1-1, with 8 bases aligning to TRBD1. CDR1 and CDR2 (germline): SGDLS, YYNGEE. The CDR3 loop spans 15 amino acids. Unmatched junction bases numbered 6, after V lost 0 bases and J lost 5 bases.

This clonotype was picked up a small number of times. The CDR3 DNA reads as TGTGCCAGCCAGGATACTAGTCAGCGAGCAGATACGCAGTATTTT. Translation gives CASQDTSQRADTQYF. V gene TRBV28 combines with J gene TRBJ2-3; the D gene is possibly TRBD2 (5 bases). Germline CDR1 and CDR2: MDHEN and SYDVKM. V gave up 8 bases and J gave up 4 bases, with 19 bases separating them. The CDR3 totals 15 residues.